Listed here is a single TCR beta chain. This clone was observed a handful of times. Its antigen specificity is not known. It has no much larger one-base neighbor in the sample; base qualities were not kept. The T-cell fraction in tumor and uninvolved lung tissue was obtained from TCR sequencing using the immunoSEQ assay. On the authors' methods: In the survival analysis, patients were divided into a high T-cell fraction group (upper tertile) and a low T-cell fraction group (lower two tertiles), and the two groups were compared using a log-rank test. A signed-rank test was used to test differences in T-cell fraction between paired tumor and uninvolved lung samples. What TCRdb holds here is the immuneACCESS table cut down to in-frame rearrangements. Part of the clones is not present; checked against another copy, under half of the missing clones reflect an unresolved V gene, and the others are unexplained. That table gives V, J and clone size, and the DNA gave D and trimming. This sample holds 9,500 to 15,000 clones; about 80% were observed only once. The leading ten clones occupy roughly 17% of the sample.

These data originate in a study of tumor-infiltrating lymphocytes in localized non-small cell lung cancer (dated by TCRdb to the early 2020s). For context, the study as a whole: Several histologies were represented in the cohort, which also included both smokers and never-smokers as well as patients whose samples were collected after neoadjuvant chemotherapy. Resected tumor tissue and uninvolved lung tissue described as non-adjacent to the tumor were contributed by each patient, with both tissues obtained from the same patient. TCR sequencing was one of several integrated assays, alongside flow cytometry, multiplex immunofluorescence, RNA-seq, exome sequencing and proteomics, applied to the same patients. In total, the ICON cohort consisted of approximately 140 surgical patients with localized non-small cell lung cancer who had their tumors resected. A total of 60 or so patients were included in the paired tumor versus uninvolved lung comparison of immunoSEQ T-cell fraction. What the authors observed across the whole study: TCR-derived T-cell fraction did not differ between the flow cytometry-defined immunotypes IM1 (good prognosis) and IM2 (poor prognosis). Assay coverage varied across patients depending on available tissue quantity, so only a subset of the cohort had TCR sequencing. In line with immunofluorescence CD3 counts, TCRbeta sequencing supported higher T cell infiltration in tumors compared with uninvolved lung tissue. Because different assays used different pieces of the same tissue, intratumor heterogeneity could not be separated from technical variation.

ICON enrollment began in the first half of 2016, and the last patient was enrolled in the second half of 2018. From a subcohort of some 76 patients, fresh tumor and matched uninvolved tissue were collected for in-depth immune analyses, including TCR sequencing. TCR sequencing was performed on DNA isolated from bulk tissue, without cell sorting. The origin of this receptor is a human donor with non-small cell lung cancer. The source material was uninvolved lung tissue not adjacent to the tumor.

The sequenced DNA is TGTGCCAGCAGACTAGGGACGTCCGGGGAGCTGTTTTTT. Translated, it reads CASRLGTSGELFF. The chain is made from TRBV2 and TRBJ2-2, with a tentative D call of TRBD1 or TRBD2, each matching 5 bases. The germline V gene gives CDR1 as SNHLY and CDR2 as FYNNEI. V gives up 6 bases and J gives up 6 bases, and the segment between their germline ends measures 11 bases. The CDR3 sequence holds 13 residues, the cysteine and phenylalanine included. The sequence is cut down to CDR3 DNA, 39 bases in frame from base 1.